This T cell receptor (beta chain) was sequenced for a study of CXCR3-negative and CXCR3-positive naive CD8 T cells. Study context: A total of some 130 million TRB reads was generated, with about 1.5 +/- 0.3 million per library.

In preparing the TRB cDNA libraries, 5' RACE with UMI labels was used. TCRdb reprocessed the 5' RACE reads; each CDR3 protein has one entry and no DNA is given. The data include more than 80,000 distinct CDR3 sequences; the top ten clones carry 0.75% to 0.95%. Naive CD8+ T cells displayed a CD45RO-CCR7+CD27+CD95- phenotype. This CDR3 is 15 amino acids long. Germline CDR1 SGHTA, CDR2 FQGNSA. As for this clonotype: No antigen is known for it.

The study's findings and limits: CXCR3-positive naive cells had more hydrophobic TRB CDR3s than CXCR3-negative naive cells.

This TCR came from a human donor in good health. Some clones in this sample may be carry-over from other donors' samples. J is TRBJ2-7 and V is TRBV7-2; TCRdb outputs TRBD1, but without DNA this stays unchecked. Sequencing used naive CXCR3+ CD8+ T cells from blood. Subset meaning: CD45RO-CCR7+CD27+CD95- naive CD8+ T cells expressing CXCR3 (TNR3+). The CDR3 protein is CASSNRGRTSYEQYF.